This T cell receptor (beta chain) stems from a study of cytomegalovirus exposure and HLA in healthy donors. Primers for the PCR totalled 60 Vbeta and 13 Jbeta. This table comes from immunoSEQ multiplex PCR, and its TCRdb copy is limited to in-frame clones, with some not included. This table has roughly 180,000 clones, roughly 80% appearing once. CDR3 length equals 13 residues. Looked up from germline, CDR1 is SQVTM and CDR2 is ANQGSEA. V dropped 3 bases and J dropped 4 bases, with 11 bases sitting between them. This chain links TRBV29-1 with TRBJ2-3; TRBD1 is a possible D gene (5 bases). The receptor was isolated from a female donor in good health and CMV-seronegative. Sample: PBMCs. This CDR3 reads CSVEMPGPDTQYF. The CDR3 coding sequence is TGCAGCGTTGAGATGCCAGGGCCAGATACGCAGTATTTT.